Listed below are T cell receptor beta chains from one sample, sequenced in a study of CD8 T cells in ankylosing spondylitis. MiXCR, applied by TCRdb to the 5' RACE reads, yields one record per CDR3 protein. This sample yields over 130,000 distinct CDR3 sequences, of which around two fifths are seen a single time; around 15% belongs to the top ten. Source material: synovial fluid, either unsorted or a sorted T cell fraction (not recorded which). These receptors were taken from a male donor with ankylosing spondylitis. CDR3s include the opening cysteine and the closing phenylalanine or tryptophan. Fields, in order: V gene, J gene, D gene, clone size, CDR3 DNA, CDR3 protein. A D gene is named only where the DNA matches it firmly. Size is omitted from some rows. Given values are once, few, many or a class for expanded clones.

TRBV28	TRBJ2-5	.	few	TGTGCCAGCAGTTTCAGGCCTTACTATTTTGACGGCCGGGAGACCCAGTACTTC	CASSFRPYYFDGRETQYF
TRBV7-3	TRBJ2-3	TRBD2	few	TGTGCCAGCAGCTTAGTGGCTAGCGGGGGCATCGTAAATACGCAGTATTTT	CASSLVASGGIVNTQYF
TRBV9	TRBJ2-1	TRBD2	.	TGTGCCAGCAGCGCTTTCCTAGCGGACTACAATGAGCAGTTCTTC	CASSAFLADYNEQFF
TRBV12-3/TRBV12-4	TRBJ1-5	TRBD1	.	TGTGCCAGCAGCTTCGGGACAGGGGCGCCTCAGCCCCAGCATTTT	CASSFGTGAPQPQHF
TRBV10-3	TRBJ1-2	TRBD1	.	TGTGCCATCAGGACTTGGACAGGGGGCGGCTATGGCTACACCTTC	CAIRTWTGGGYGYTF
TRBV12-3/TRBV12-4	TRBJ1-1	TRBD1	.	TGTGCCAGCGTAAGGGGGCTCATGAACACTGAAGCTTTCTTT	CASVRGLMNTEAFF
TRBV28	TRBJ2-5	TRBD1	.	TGTGCCAGCAGTTTACAGGGGGTCCCCAAAGAGACCCAGTACTTC	CASSLQGVPKETQYF
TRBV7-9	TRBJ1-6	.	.	TGTGCCAGCAGTAACCGGTCACCCCTCCACTTT	CASSNRSPLHF
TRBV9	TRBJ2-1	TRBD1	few	TGTGCCAGCAGCGTAGGGGTAGGGGGCGTCGAGCAGTTCTTC	CASSVGVGGVEQFF
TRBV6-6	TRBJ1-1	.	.	TGTGCCAGCAGTTACTTTCAGGCTGAAGCTTTCTTT	CASSYFQAEAFF
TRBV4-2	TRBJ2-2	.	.	TGTGCCAGCACCCCTGTCAGAATCCCTTGGCTGGGGGTTTTGAGCGCGAACACCGGGGAGCTGTTTTTT	CASTPVRIPWLGVLSANTGELFF
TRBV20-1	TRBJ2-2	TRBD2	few	TGCAGTGCTAGATGGACTAGCGGGAGCCCCTCCGGGGAGCTGTTTTTT	CSARWTSGSPSGELFF
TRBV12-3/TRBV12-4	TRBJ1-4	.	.	TGTGCCAGCGGCCAGGGGCTAGAGGAAAAACTGTTTTTT	CASGQGLEEKLFF
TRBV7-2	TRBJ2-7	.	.	TGTGCCAGCAGCTATCTAGCGTACTTGTACTACGAGCAGTACTTC	CASSYLAYLYYEQYF
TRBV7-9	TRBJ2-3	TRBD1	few	TGTGCCAGCAGTTTCGCCCCGGGACAGGGGATAGCAGATACGCAGTATTTT	CASSFAPGQGIADTQYF
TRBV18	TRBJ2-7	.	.	TGTGCCAGCACGATACAGGAGTCCTACGAGCAGTACTTC	CASTIQESYEQYF
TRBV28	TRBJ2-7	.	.	TGTGCCAGCAGTTTAGGGGACATCTCCTACGAGCAGTACTTC	CASSLGDISYEQYF
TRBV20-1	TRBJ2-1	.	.	TGCAGTGCTAGAGGAACACCCTCTCAAAAACAGGGAAATGAGCAGTTCTTC	CSARGTPSQKQGNEQFF
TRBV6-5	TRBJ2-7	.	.	TGTGCCAGCAGTTACTCGTCAGGGGAGCCCTACGAGCAGTACTTC	CASSYSSGEPYEQYF
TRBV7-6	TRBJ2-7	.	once	TGTGCCAGCAGTTTCGGCCCAGGACACTCCTACGAGCAGTACTTC	CASSFGPGHSYEQYF
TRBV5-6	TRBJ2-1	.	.	TGTGCCAGCAGCTTTAGGCGGGGGCACTACAATGAGCAGTTCTTC	CASSFRRGHYNEQFF
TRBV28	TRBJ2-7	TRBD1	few	TGTGCCAGCAGTTACGGGACAGGGGACCTCGTAGGGGACGAGCAGTACTTC	CASSYGTGDLVGDEQYF
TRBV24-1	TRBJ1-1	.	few	TGTGCCACCAGTGATTTGGACGACAGGGCTTTCTTT	CATSDLDDRAFF
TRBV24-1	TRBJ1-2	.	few	TGTGCCACCAGTGATCCGGGACTTGGCTACACCTTC	CATSDPGLGYTF
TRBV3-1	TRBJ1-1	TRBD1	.	TGTGCCAGCAGCCAGGACAGGGGCGACACTGAAGCTTTCTTT	CASSQDRGDTEAFF
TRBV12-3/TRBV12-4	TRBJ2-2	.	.	TGTGCCAGTAAAGCCGGGACACTGAACACCGGGGAGCTGTTTTTT	CASKAGTLNTGELFF
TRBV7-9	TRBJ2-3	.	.	TGTGCCAGCAGCCCGGAAGTGACAGATACGCAGTATTTT	CASSPEVTDTQYF
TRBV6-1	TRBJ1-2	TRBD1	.	TGTGCCAGCAGTGAAAGGACAGGGCACTATGGCTACACCTTC	CASSERTGHYGYTF
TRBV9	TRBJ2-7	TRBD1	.	TGTGCCAGCAGCGAGACAGGGGTCGAGCAGTACTTC	CASSETGVEQYF
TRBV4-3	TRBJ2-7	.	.	TGCGCCAGCAGCCAAGATCGCTCAAGCTCCTACGAGCAGTACTTC	CASSQDRSSSYEQYF
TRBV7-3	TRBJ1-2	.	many	TGTGCCAGCAGCTTGGACCCGAACTATGGCTACACCTTC	CASSLDPNYGYTF
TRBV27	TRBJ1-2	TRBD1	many	TGTGCCAGCAGTTCTGGACAGGTGGACTATGGCTACACCTTC	CASSSGQVDYGYTF
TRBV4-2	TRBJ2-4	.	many	TGTGCCAGCAGCCAAGATAGGATTGGGATTCAGTACTTC	CASSQDRIGIQYF
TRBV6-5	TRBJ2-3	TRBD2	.	TGTGCCAGCAGTTACTCGTACCTAGCGGGACTGGGCACAGATACGCAGTATTTT	CASSYSYLAGLGTDTQYF
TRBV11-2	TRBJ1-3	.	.	TGTGCCAGCAGCTTAGATCCAGGCCCTTTTAGTTCTGGAAACACCATATATTTT	CASSLDPGPFSSGNTIYF
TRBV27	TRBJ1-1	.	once	TGTGCCAGCAGTTTTTTCCCAGGGCCGAACACTGAAGCTTTCTTT	CASSFFPGPNTEAFF
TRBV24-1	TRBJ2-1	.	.	TGTGCCACCACCCAGACAGGACTTTCGAATGAGCAGTTCTTC	CATTQTGLSNEQFF
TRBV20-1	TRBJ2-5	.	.	TGCAGTGCTAGAGACGGGGGGCCAGTCGAGACCCAGTACTTC	CSARDGGPVETQYF
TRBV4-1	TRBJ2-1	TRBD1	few	TGCGCCAGCAGCCAGGGGGACAGGGTTGCGTTCGATGAGCAGTTCTTC	CASSQGDRVAFDEQFF
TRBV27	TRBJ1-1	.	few	TGTGCCAGCAGCCATTCCGGGGTCAGCACTGAAGCTTTCTTT	CASSHSGVSTEAFF
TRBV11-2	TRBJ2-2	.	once	TGTGCCAGCAGCTTAGATTTGTGGCCACCCACCGGGGAGCTGTTTTTT	CASSLDLWPPTGELFF
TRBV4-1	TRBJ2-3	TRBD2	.	TGCGCCAGCAGCCAAGTGGCTAGCGGCCTCACAGATACGCAGTATTTT	CASSQVASGLTDTQYF
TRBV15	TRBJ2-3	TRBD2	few	TGTGCCACCGGGCTAGCGGGTAGCACAGATACGCAGTATTTT	CATGLAGSTDTQYF
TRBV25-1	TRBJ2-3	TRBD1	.	TGTGCCAGCAGTGAATATCCGGGGACAGGGGTGACAGATACGCAGTATTTT	CASSEYPGTGVTDTQYF